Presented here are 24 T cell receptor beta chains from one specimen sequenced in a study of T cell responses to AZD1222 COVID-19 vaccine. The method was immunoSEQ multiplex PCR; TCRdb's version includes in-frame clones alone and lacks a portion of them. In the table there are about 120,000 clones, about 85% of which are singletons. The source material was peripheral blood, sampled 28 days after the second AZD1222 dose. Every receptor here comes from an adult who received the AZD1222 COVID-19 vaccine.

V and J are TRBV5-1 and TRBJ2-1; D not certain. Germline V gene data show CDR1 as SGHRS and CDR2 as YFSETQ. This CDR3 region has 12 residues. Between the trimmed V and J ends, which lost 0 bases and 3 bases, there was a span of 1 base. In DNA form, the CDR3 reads TGCGCCAGCAGCTTGGACTACAATGAGCAGTTCTTC. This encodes CASSLDYNEQFF.

The CDR3 loop reads CASSFRADSYNEQFF. CDR3 nucleotide sequence: TGCGCCAGCAGCTTTCGGGCGGACTCCTACAATGAGCAGTTCTTC. This chain links TRBV5-1 with TRBJ2-1; D is unresolved. Germline V gene sequence: CDR1 SGHRS, CDR2 YFSETQ. This CDR3 region has 15 residues. The V gene lost 2 bases and the J gene lost 0 bases, with 9 bases spanning the gap.

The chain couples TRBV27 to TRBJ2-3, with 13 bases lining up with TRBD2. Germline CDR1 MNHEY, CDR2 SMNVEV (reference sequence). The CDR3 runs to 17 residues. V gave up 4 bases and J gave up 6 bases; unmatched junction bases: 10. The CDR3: CASSSPGLAGTRDTQYF. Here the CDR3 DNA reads TGTGCCAGCAGTTCCCCGGGACTAGCGGGGACCCGGGATACGCAGTATTTT.

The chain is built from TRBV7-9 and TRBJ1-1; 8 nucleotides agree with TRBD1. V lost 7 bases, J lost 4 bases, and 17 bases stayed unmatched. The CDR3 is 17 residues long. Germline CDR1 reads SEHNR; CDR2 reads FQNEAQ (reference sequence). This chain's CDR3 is CASTLTPLTGAGTEAFF. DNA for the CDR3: TGTGCCAGCACCCTTACCCCTCTGACAGGGGCCGGCACTGAAGCTTTCTTT.

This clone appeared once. The DNA for the CDR3 is TGTGCCAGCAGCCAGCGGGGACAGTACAATGAGCAGTTCTTC. Translation gives CASSQRGQYNEQFF. V gene TRBV3-1 (or the pseudogene TRBV3-2) combines with J gene TRBJ2-1, with D perhaps TRBD1 (7 bases). The CDR3 runs to 14 residues. Trimming removed 3 bases at V and 4 bases at J, with 10 bases between. Germline V gene sequence: CDR1 LGHDT, CDR2 YNNKEL (reference sequence).

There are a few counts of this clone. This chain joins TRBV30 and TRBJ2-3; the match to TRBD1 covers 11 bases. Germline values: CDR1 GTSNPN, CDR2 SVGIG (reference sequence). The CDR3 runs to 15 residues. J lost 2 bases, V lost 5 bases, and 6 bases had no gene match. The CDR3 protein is CAWDWTGGDTDTQYF. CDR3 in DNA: TGTGCCTGGGACTGGACAGGGGGCGACACAGATACGCAGTATTTT.

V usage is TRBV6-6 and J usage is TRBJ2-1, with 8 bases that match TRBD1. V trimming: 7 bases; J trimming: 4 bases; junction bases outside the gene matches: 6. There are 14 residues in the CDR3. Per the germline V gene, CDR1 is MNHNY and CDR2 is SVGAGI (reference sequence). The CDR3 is CASNDRGPYNEQFF. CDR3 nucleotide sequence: TGTGCCAGCAACGACAGGGGACCGTACAATGAGCAGTTCTTC.

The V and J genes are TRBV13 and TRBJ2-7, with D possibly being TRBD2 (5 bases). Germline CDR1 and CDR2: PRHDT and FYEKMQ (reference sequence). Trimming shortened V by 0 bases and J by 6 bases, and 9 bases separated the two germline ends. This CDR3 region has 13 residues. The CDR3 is CASSLGGRGEQYF. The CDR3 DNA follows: TGTGCCAGCAGCTTAGGTGGTCGGGGCGAGCAGTACTTC.

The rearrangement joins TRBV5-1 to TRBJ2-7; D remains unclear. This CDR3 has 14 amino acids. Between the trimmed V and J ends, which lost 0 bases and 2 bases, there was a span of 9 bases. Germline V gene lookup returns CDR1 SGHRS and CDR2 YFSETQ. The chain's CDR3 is CASSLGRLTYEQYF. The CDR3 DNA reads TGCGCCAGCAGCTTGGGACGGTTAACCTACGAGCAGTACTTC. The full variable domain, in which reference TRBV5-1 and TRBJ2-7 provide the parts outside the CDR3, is KAGVTQTPRYLIKTRGQQVTLSCSPISGHRSVSWYQQTPGQGLQFLFEYFSETQRNKGNFPGRFSGRQFSNSRSEMNVSTLELGDSALYLCASSLGRLTYEQYFGPGTRLTVT.

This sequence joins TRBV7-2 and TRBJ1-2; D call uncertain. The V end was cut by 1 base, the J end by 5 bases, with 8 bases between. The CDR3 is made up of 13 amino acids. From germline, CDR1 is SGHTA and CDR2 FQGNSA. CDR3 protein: CASSLDPGYGYTF. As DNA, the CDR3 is TGTGCCAGCAGCTTAGACCCAGGTTATGGCTACACCTTC.

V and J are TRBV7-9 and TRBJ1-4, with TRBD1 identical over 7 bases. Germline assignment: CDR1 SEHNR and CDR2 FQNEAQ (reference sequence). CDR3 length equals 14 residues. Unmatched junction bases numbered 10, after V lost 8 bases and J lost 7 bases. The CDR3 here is CASWMTGSSEKLFF. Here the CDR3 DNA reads TGTGCCAGCTGGATGACAGGGTCCAGTGAAAAACTGTTTTTT.

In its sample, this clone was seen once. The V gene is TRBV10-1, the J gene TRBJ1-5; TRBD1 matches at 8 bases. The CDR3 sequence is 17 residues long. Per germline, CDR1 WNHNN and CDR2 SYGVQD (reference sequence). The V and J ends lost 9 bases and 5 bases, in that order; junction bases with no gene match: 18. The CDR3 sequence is CARITDRVGRGDQPQHF. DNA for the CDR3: TGCGCCAGGATTACGGACAGGGTTGGAAGGGGCGATCAGCCCCAGCATTTT.

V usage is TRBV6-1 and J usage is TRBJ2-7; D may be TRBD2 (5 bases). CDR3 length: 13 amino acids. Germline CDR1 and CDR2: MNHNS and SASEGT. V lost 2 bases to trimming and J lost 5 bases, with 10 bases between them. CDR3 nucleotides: TGTGCCAGCAGTGAAATGAGGGCCCACGAGCAGTACTTC. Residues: CASSEMRAHEQYF.

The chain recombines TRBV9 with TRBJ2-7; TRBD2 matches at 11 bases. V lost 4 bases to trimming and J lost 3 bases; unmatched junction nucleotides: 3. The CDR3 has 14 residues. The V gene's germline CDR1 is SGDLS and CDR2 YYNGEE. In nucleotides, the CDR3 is TGTGCCAGCAGCTTGGGACTAGCGGACTACGAGCAGTACTTC. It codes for CASSLGLADYEQYF.

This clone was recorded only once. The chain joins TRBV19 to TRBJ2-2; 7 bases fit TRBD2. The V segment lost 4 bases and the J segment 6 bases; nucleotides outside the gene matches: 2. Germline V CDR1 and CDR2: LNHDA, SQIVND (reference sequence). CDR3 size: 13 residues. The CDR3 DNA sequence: TGTGCCAGTAGTACCGCGGGGGCCGGGGAGCTGTTTTTT. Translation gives CASSTAGAGELFF.

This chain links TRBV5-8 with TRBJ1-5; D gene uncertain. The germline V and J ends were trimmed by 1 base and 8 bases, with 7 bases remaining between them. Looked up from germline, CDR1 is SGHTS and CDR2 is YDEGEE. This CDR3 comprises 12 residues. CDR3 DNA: TGTGCCAGCAGCTTGAGGAGGGAGCCCCAGCATTTT. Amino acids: CASSLRREPQHF.

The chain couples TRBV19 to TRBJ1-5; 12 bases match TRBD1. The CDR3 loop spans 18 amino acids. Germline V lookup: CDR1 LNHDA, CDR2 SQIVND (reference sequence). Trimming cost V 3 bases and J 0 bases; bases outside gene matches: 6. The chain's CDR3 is CASSMGTGGLYSNQPQHF. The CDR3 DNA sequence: TGTGCCAGTAGTATGGGGACAGGGGGCCTTTATAGCAATCAGCCCCAGCATTTT.

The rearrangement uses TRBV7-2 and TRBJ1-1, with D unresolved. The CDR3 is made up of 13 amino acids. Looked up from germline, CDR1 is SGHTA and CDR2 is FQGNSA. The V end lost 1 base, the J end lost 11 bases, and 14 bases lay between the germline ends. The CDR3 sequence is CASSLGSSGRAFF. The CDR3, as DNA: TGTGCCAGCAGCTTAGGGAGTTCGGGGAGGGCTTTCTTT.

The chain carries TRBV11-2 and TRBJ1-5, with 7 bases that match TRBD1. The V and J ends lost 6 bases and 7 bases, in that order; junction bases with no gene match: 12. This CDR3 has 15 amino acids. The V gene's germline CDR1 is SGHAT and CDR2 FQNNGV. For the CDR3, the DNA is TGTGCCAGCAGACCAGACAGGGATGGAGGGCAGCCCCAGCATTTT. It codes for CASRPDRDGGQPQHF.

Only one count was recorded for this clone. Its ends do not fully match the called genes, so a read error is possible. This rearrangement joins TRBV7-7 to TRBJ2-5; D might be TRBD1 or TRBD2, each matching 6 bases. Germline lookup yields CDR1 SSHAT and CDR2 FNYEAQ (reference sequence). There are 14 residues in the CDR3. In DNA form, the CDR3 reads TGTGCTAGCAGCTTAACAGGGACTCAAGAGACCCAGTACTTC. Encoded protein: CASSLTGTQETQYF.

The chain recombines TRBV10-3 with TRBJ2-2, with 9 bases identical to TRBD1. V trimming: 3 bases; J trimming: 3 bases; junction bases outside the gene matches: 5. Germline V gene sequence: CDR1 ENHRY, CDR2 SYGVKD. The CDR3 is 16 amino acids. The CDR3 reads CAISETGGRYTGELFF. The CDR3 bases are TGTGCCATCAGTGAAACAGGGGGCCGGTACACCGGGGAGCTGTTTTTT.

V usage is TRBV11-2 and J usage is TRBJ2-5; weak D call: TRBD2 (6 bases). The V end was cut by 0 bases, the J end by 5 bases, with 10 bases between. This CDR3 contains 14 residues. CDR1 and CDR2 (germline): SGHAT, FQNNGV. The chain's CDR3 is CASSLEAGRETQYF. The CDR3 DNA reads TGTGCCAGCAGCTTAGAGGCAGGGAGGGAGACCCAGTACTTC.

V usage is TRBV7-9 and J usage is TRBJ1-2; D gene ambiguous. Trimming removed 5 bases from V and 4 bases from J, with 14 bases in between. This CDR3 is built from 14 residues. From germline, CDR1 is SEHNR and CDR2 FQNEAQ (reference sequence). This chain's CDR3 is CASSPPLQTYGYTF. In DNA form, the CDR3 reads TGTGCCAGCAGCCCCCCCCTACAGACCTATGGCTACACCTTC.

CDR3 sequence (DNA): TGTGCCAGCAGCTTGTGGCACAGGGAAAACTATGGCTACACCTTC. Residues: CASSLWHRENYGYTF. The chain has TRBV5-6 and TRBJ1-2, with a weak D call TRBD1 (6 bases). The CDR3 spans 15 residues. The germline V and J ends were trimmed by 1 base and 2 bases, with 12 bases remaining between them. Germline V lookup: CDR1 SGHDT, CDR2 YYEEEE.